Detailed here is one TCR beta chain. These data originate in a study of blood T cell repertoires in COVID-19. Study-wide background: Samples taken during acute and convalescent COVID-19 were collected in the United States, Italy and Spain. In each case, the material was cDNA or gDNA derived from T cells, B-cell-depleted T cells, or PBMCs.

As handled by the study authors: Nucleated cell number was recorded as an estimate derived from reference gene primer amplification. Profiling relied on immunoSEQ multiplex PCR, and the TCRdb table lists in-frame clones only, not all of them. The DNA was the basis for D and trimming; V, J and clone size are from that table. This table has 150,000 to 200,000 clones, 81% appearing once. The sample taken for sequencing was peripheral blood. This receptor was obtained from a man aged 55 to 69 with active or convalescent COVID-19.

The CDR3 sequence is CASSFTGGSGELFF. The CDR3 DNA follows: TGTGCCAGCAGTTTCACAGGGGGCTCCGGGGAGCTGTTTTTT. The V gene is TRBV6-5, the J gene TRBJ2-2, with TRBD1 matching over 9 bases. The CDR3 totals 14 residues. Losses at the gene ends were 4 bases for V and 6 bases for J; bases not matched to a gene: 3. Germline-derived CDR1 and CDR2 are MNHEY and SVGAGI.